Listed here is a single T cell receptor beta chain. Its antigen is not identified. This entry belongs to a study of shared clonotypes between healthy human individuals. Whole-study findings and limits: The rarefaction results pointed to incomplete sorted-subset sequencing despite large depth.

Clones were read by immunoSEQ multiplex PCR, and TCRdb kept only the in-frame ones, dropping some. Among roughly 2 million clones listed, approximately 95% were seen once. Only CD45RO-negative cells positively selected for CCR7 counted as naive CD8 cells, so terminally differentiated effector memory CD45RA+ cells were excluded. Every one of the donors was a Caucasian adult that lived in Nashville, Tennessee. Sequencing input: naive CD8+ T cells sorted from blood. The TCR sequence derives from a man aged 18-30 years in good health.

The CDR3 bases are TGTGCCAGCAGCTTACGGCCCGGCTTAACAGATACGCAGTATTTT. It encodes CASSLRPGLTDTQYF. This rearrangement joins TRBV7-9 to TRBJ2-3; D is uncertain. The CDR3 loop spans 15 amino acids. Germline-derived CDR1 and CDR2 are SEHNR and FQNEAQ (reference sequence). V was pared by 2 bases and J by 3 bases, with 12 bases between.